These 12 T cell receptor beta chains originate from one sample sequenced in a study of cytomegalovirus exposure and HLA in healthy donors. Amplification used 60 Vbeta primers and 13 Jbeta primers. Using immunoSEQ multiplex PCR, the repertoire was profiled, and TCRdb retains in-frame clones only, with some absent. The table records some 67,000 clones, roughly nine tenths of them present only once. The sample comprised PBMCs. Receptors were obtained from a woman in her thirties in good health and CMV-seropositive.

The chain employs TRBV27 and TRBJ1-1, with D perhaps matching TRBD1 (6 bases). The CDR3 length is 14 residues. Trimming took off 7 bases at V and 1 base at J, with 13 bases between the two ends. Germline V lookup: CDR1 MNHEY, CDR2 SMNVEV (reference sequence). The CDR3 loop is CASNPLTGNTEAFF. The CDR3 DNA reads as TGTGCCAGCAACCCCTTGACAGGGAACACTGAAGCTTTCTTT.

The J gene is TRBJ2-2, the V gene TRBV7-2; 8 nucleotides agree with TRBD2. The J segment lost 2 bases and the V segment lost 2 bases, leaving 7 bases of the junction unmatched. This CDR3 is built from 17 residues. CDR1 is SGHTA and CDR2 is FQGNSA in the germline V gene. CDR3 DNA: TGTGCCAGCAGCTTAAGTCAGCGGGGGACAAACACCGGGGAGCTGTTTTTT. Translation: CASSLSQRGTNTGELFF.

The genes are TRBV7-8 and TRBJ2-5, with 13 bases identical to TRBD2. Germline loops: CDR1 SGHVS, CDR2 FQNEAQ. V was clipped by 5 bases and J by 6 bases; unmatched bases: 18. The CDR3 length is 19 residues. The CDR3 loop is CASSPTFGGRTSGRKTQYF. The CDR3 DNA sequence: TGTGCCAGCAGCCCCACTTTCGGGGGAAGGACTAGCGGGAGAAAGACCCAGTACTTC.

The chain joins TRBV7-9 to TRBJ2-3, with D unclear. The CDR3 is made up of 13 amino acids. Germline CDR1 SEHNR, CDR2 FQNEAQ (reference sequence). The ends were cut back, 1 base at V and 4 bases at J, with 6 bases in the middle. This chain's CDR3 is CASSLERSDTQYF. The CDR3 DNA sequence: TGTGCCAGCAGCTTAGAGAGGTCAGATACGCAGTATTTT.

This chain connects TRBV19 to TRBJ2-7; TRBD2 matches 14 bases. Germline V lookup: CDR1 LNHDA, CDR2 SQIVND (reference sequence). With 5 bases clipped from V and 5 bases from J, the junction kept 5 bases outside the gene matches. The CDR3 totals 15 residues. The CDR3, as DNA: TGTGCCAGTAGTGGGGGACTAGCGGGAGTCCACGAGCAGTACTTC. This sequence encodes CASSGGLAGVHEQYF.

This clone was detected once. This rearrangement joins TRBV5-8 to TRBJ2-6; the D gene is possibly TRBD2 (5 bases). Per germline, CDR1 SGHTS and CDR2 YDEGEE. Trimming stripped 1 base from V and 4 bases from J, with 12 bases between. The CDR3 has 16 residues. CDR3 sequence: CASSLQRFLGANVLTF. In DNA form, the CDR3 reads TGTGCCAGCAGCTTGCAGCGGTTCCTGGGGGCCAACGTCCTGACTTTC.

A single count supports this clone. The J gene is TRBJ2-2, the V gene TRBV28; the match to TRBD2 covers 8 bases. The CDR3 runs to 15 residues. V lost 5 bases, J lost 4 bases, and 6 bases stayed unmatched. Looked up from germline, CDR1 is MDHEN and CDR2 is SYDVKM. DNA for the CDR3: TGTGCCAGCAGTCTCGGGAGGGCGGGCACCGGGGAGCTGTTTTTT. Protein: CASSLGRAGTGELFF.

The chain employs TRBV5-1 and TRBJ1-2, with a tentative D call TRBD1 (5 bases). The germline V and J ends were trimmed by 4 bases and 1 base, with 8 bases remaining between them. The CDR3 consists of 13 residues. In germline, CDR1 is SGHRS, CDR2 YFSETQ. CDR3 nucleotide sequence: TGCGCCAGCAGCCGGGGGAGTAACTATGGCTACACCTTC. Amino acid sequence: CASSRGSNYGYTF.

V usage is TRBV5-1 and J usage is TRBJ2-7; 13 bases are a match to TRBD2. Germline loops: CDR1 SGHRS, CDR2 YFSETQ. Trimming took 4 bases from V and 6 from J; bases not matched to a gene: 13. The length of the CDR3 is 17 residues. CDR3 coding DNA: TGCGCCAGCAGCCCGGGACTAGCGGGGAACCGTGGGGGCGAGCAGTACTTC. Amino acids: CASSPGLAGNRGGEQYF.

The chain links TRBV2 to TRBJ2-7; the match to TRBD2 covers 8 bases. The CDR3 sequence is 14 residues long. Germline V gene data show CDR1 as SNHLY and CDR2 as FYNNEI. V was clipped by 4 bases and J by 6 bases; unmatched bases: 8. CDR3 protein: CASSGQREIAEQYF. The CDR3 bases are TGTGCCAGCAGTGGCCAGCGGGAGATCGCCGAGCAGTACTTC.

V is TRBV18 and J is TRBJ1-5; D perhaps matches TRBD1 (6 bases). Germline CDR1 reads KGHSH; CDR2 reads LQKENI. This CDR3 has 13 residues. The ends were cut back, 4 bases at V and 5 bases at J, with 9 bases in the middle. CDR3 coding DNA: TGTGCCAGCTCACGGTCAGGGGATCAGCCCCAGCATTTT. Amino acids: CASSRSGDQPQHF.

The chain links TRBV2 to TRBJ1-2; D is ambiguous. Germline V gives CDR1 SNHLY, CDR2 FYNNEI. The V end lost 6 bases, the J end lost 8 bases, and 10 bases lay between the germline ends. The CDR3 sequence is 11 residues long. In DNA, the CDR3 is TGTGCCAGCAGATACTCCTTGGGCTACACCTTC. Protein sequence: CASRYSLGYTF.